Presented here are 24 T cell receptor beta chains from one specimen sequenced in a study of T cell responses to AZD1222 COVID-19 vaccine. TCRdb's table, derived via immunoSEQ multiplex PCR, lists solely in-frame clones and lacks some. The table lists roughly 120,000 clones, roughly 90% of them singletons. The sample here was peripheral blood, taken on day 0 of AZD1222 vaccination. Receptors were obtained from an adult in good health.

The chain employs TRBV4-3 and TRBJ1-5; D gene unclear. V shed 0 bases and J shed 7 bases, with 7 bases lying between them. The CDR3 spans 13 residues. CDR1 is LGHNA, CDR2 YSLEER, per germline. The CDR3 DNA sequence: TGCGCCAGCAGCCAAGAAGAACACCAGCCCCAGCATTTT. Protein product: CASSQEEHQPQHF.

The V call is TRBV4-2, the J call TRBJ2-3; D is undetermined. Germline assignment: CDR1 LGHNA and CDR2 YNFKEQ. Between the trimmed V and J ends, which lost 3 bases and 3 bases, there was a span of 4 bases. The CDR3 runs to 12 residues. CDR3 residues: CASSHQTDTQYF. The CDR3 coding sequence is TGTGCCAGCAGCCATCAGACAGATACGCAGTATTTT.

In this sample, this clone turned up a few times. The chain combines TRBV19 with TRBJ1-5, with TRBD1 matching over 7 bases. The germline CDR1 and CDR2 sequences are LNHDA and SQIVND (reference sequence). J gave up 4 bases and V 9 bases, and 6 bases lay outside the gene matches. This CDR3 region has 13 residues. In nucleotides, the CDR3 is TGTGCCAGCAGGACAGGCGGTAATCAGCCCCAGCATTTT. Translated, it gives CASRTGGNQPQHF.

J is TRBJ1-2 and V is TRBV11-2; D gene uncertain. There are 12 residues in the CDR3. Germline V gene data show CDR1 as SGHAT and CDR2 as FQNNGV. The ends were cut back, 3 bases at V and 8 bases at J, with 10 bases in the middle. Here the CDR3 reads CASSLAGKGYTF. Written as DNA, the CDR3 is TGTGCCAGCAGCTTGGCGGGGAAGGGCTACACCTTC.

The chain links TRBV28 to TRBJ1-1; D remains unclear. The V gene lost 3 bases and the J gene lost 2 bases, with 13 bases spanning the gap. This CDR3 has 15 residues. CDR1 is MDHEN and CDR2 is SYDVKM in the germline V gene. The CDR3 here is CASSFTWFGNTEAFF. CDR3 DNA: TGTGCCAGCAGTTTTACGTGGTTCGGAAACACTGAAGCTTTCTTT.

Points on this clone: Additional DNA sequences in this sample encode the identical CDR3. The gene calls are TRBV6-2 or TRBV6-3 and TRBJ1-1; D ambiguous. The CDR3 runs 13 residues. V was cut by 6 bases and J by 1 base, with 9 bases left in between. Germline CDR1 and CDR2: MNHEY and SVGEGT. CDR3 amino acids: CASSLRGNTEAFF. The CDR3 bases are TGTGCCAGCAGCCTACGGGGGAACACTGAAGCTTTCTTT.

The J gene is TRBJ2-7, the V gene TRBV7-5; TRBD1, as called in the table, went unchecked against the DNA. TRBV7-5 is deemed a pseudogene. The CDR3 runs 14 residues. In nucleotides, the CDR3 is TGTGCCAGAAGCCAGTTGGGCGAGAGTCTCGAGCAGTACTTC. It is translated as CARSQLGESLEQYF.

The chain has TRBV6-2 or TRBV6-3 and TRBJ1-2, with D possibly being TRBD1 (6 bases). The V and J ends lost 3 bases and 0 bases respectively, with 11 bases between them. The CDR3 covers 15 residues. Per the germline V gene, CDR1 is MNHEY and CDR2 is SVGEGT. The CDR3 DNA reads as TGTGCCAGCAGTTATGGACAGAGAGCTAACTATGGCTACACCTTC. This translates into CASSYGQRANYGYTF.

The rearrangement links TRBV6-2 or TRBV6-3 to TRBJ2-1; D remains unclear. Germline CDR1 MNHEY, CDR2 SVGEGT. Trimming took 4 bases from V and 6 from J, leaving 10 bases between them. This CDR3 spans 13 amino acids. As DNA, the CDR3 is TGTGCCAGCAGTTCTGGACCACCCAATGAGCAGTTCTTC. Translated: CASSSGPPNEQFF.

The rearrangement joins TRBV2 to TRBJ1-1; TRBD1 matches 8 bases. V lost 10 bases to trimming and J lost 1 base; unmatched junction nucleotides: 5. This CDR3 comprises 13 residues. Germline CDR1 SNHLY, CDR2 FYNNEI. The CDR3 bases are TGTGCCAAAAAAACAGGGGGGAACACTGAAGCTTTCTTT. Its protein is CAKKTGGNTEAFF.

The chain combines TRBV30 with TRBJ2-1; 8 bases map to TRBD2. This CDR3 comprises 10 residues. V trimming: 5 bases; J trimming: 13 bases; junction bases outside the gene matches: 4. Germline lookup yields CDR1 GTSNPN and CDR2 SVGIG (reference sequence). In DNA, the CDR3 is TGTGCCTGGCTCGGGAGGGACCAGTTCTTC. It encodes CAWLGRDQFF. Looking up the rest from reference TRBV30 and TRBJ2-1 gives the full variable domain: SQTIHQWPATLVQPVGSPLSLECTVEGTSNPNLYWYRQAAGRGLQLLFYSVGIGQISSEVPQNLSASRPQDRQFILSSKKLLLSDSGFYLCAWLGRDQFFGPGTRLTVL.

This clone was counted a single time. The chain carries TRBV9 and TRBJ2-1; D uncertain. The V gene's germline CDR1 is SGDLS and CDR2 YYNGEE. Deletions cut 4 bases from V and 4 bases from J, with 3 bases between. The CDR3 runs 11 residues. CDR3 protein: CASSRYNEQFF. In DNA form, the CDR3 reads TGTGCCAGCAGCCGGTACAATGAGCAGTTCTTC.

The genes are TRBV5-4 and TRBJ1-1; 10 nucleotides line up with TRBD1. The V and J ends lost 5 bases and 2 bases, in that order; junction bases with no gene match: 3. This CDR3 contains 14 residues. CDR1 and CDR2 (germline): SGHNT, YYREEE (reference sequence). The CDR3 spells CASRTGGPNTEAFF. Here the CDR3 DNA reads TGTGCCAGCAGGACAGGGGGCCCAAACACTGAAGCTTTCTTT.

This chain links TRBV20-1 with TRBJ2-5; D is undetermined. The CDR3 is 13 amino acids. CDR1 DFQATT and CDR2 SNEGSKA come from the germline V gene (reference sequence). V shed 3 bases and J shed 5 bases, with 13 bases lying between them. The CDR3 here is CSASPGIGETQYF. The CDR3 region has the DNA TGCAGTGCTAGTCCCGGCATAGGGGAGACCCAGTACTTC.

The V and J genes are TRBV29-1 and TRBJ2-1; perhaps D is TRBD1 or TRBD2 (5 bases each). From germline, CDR1 is SQVTM and CDR2 ANQGSEA. This CDR3 has 15 residues. V was shortened by 7 bases and J by 5 bases, with 21 bases between the two germline ends. The CDR3 sequence: CSEKGEPKSNNEQFF. In DNA, the CDR3 is TGCAGCGAGAAAGGGGAGCCGAAAAGTAACAATGAGCAGTTCTTC.

The chain joins TRBV7-9 to TRBJ2-1; D unresolved. The germline CDR1 and CDR2 sequences are SEHNR and FQNEAQ (reference sequence). Between the trimmed V and J ends, which lost 4 bases and 8 bases, there was a span of 9 bases. This CDR3 region has 12 residues. CDR3 sequence: CASSSNIDEQFF. Written as DNA, the CDR3 is TGTGCCAGCAGCTCCAACATTGATGAGCAGTTCTTC.

This chain connects TRBV7-2 to TRBJ2-7, with 14 bases that match TRBD2. CDR3 size: 21 residues. Germline assignment: CDR1 SGHTA and CDR2 FQGNSA. Unmatched junction bases numbered 19, after V lost 0 bases and J lost 6 bases. The CDR3: CASSLAAPSGTSGGSALEQYF. CDR3 sequence (DNA): TGTGCCAGCAGCTTAGCGGCCCCTTCCGGGACTAGCGGGGGAAGTGCGCTCGAGCAGTACTTC. Filled out from reference TRBV7-2 and TRBJ2-7, the complete variable domain reads GAGVSQSPSNKVTEKGKDVELRCDPISGHTALYWYRQSLGQGLEFLIYFQGNSAPDKSGLPSDRFSAERTGGSVSTLTIQRTQQEDSAVYLCASSLAAPSGTSGGSALEQYFGPGTRLTVT.

This chain uses TRBV6-5 with TRBJ2-2, with unresolved D. The CDR3 extends over 14 amino acids. The V gene's germline CDR1 is MNHEY and CDR2 SVGAGI. V lost 6 bases and J 7 bases, leaving 15 bases between the germline ends. The CDR3 region is CASSLNLVLGELFF. For the CDR3, the DNA is TGTGCCAGCAGCCTTAACCTCGTTCTCGGGGAGCTGTTTTTT.

The CDR3 DNA follows: TGTGCCAGCAGCTTATTTCTCACTAGCTCCTACGAGCAGTACTTC. This sequence encodes CASSLFLTSSYEQYF. The chain has TRBV7-2 and TRBJ2-7; tentative D call: TRBD2 (5 bases). V lost 2 bases and J 0 bases, leaving 11 bases between the germline ends. The CDR3 loop spans 15 amino acids. Germline V lookup: CDR1 SGHTA, CDR2 FQGNSA.

This chain links TRBV5-1 with TRBJ1-6, with 11 bases matching TRBD1. CDR3 length: 16 residues. Germline V gene lookup returns CDR1 SGHRS and CDR2 YFSETQ. V lost 0 bases to trimming and J lost 8 bases; unmatched junction nucleotides: 4. CDR3 bases: TGCGCCAGCAGCTTGGCCGGGGACAGGGGGTATTCACCCCTCCACTTT. Translated, it gives CASSLAGDRGYSPLHF.

The chain links TRBV5-4 to TRBJ2-7; TRBD2 is a possible D gene (5 bases). The germline V gene encodes CDR1 SGHNT and CDR2 YYREEE (reference sequence). Deletions cut 0 bases from V and 3 bases from J, with 16 bases between. The CDR3 is 16 residues long. DNA for the CDR3: TGTGCCAGCAGCTTGGCCCCCAGCGGTCGCTTCTACGAGCAGTACTTC. Protein sequence: CASSLAPSGRFYEQYF.

The V and J genes are TRBV3-1 (or the pseudogene TRBV3-2) and TRBJ2-2, with TRBD2 as a possible D gene (6 bases). The CDR3 runs to 17 residues. Trimming left V 4 bases short and J 3 bases short, with 18 bases between. Germline V gene data show CDR1 as LGHDT and CDR2 as YNNKEL (reference sequence). The CDR3 here is CASSPPVGGVYTGELFF. CDR3 coding DNA: TGTGCCAGCAGCCCCCCGGTTGGAGGGGTGTACACCGGGGAGCTGTTTTTT.

In DNA, the CDR3 is TGTGCCAGCAGCGTAGCTGCAGGGGGCGCGGGCCGGGTGGATAATTCACCCCTCCACTTT. This encodes CASSVAAGGAGRVDNSPLHF. The rearrangement uses TRBV9 and TRBJ1-6, with 8 bases fitting TRBD1. The junction had 16 bases not matched to a gene; V was cut back by 0 bases and J by 5 bases. Germline assignment: CDR1 SGDLS and CDR2 YYNGEE. This CDR3 is 20 amino acids long.

This chain connects TRBV10-2 to TRBJ2-3; TRBD1 is a possible D gene (5 bases). The CDR3 consists of 14 residues. V was pared by 3 bases and J by 0 bases, with 7 bases between. Germline CDR1 reads WSHSY; CDR2 reads SAAADI. CDR3 region: CASSEGASTDTQYF. CDR3 DNA sequence: TGCGCCAGCAGTGAAGGGGCTAGCACAGATACGCAGTATTTT.